Following are 21 T cell receptor beta chains from one sample sequenced in a study of blood T cell repertoires in COVID-19. TCRdb's copy holds only in-frame clones and misses some; the assay was immunoSEQ multiplex PCR. The profile shows roughly 150,000 clones, about 86% of them singletons. The sample taken for sequencing was peripheral blood. These receptors came from a human donor in a cohort sampled during active COVID-19.

V usage is TRBV3-1 (or the pseudogene TRBV3-2) and J usage is TRBJ2-1, with 11 bases lining up with TRBD2. The junction had 8 bases not matched to a gene; V was cut back by 6 bases and J by 7 bases. Germline V gene lookup returns CDR1 LGHDT and CDR2 YNNKEL (reference sequence). This CDR3 contains 15 residues. The CDR3 sequence is CASRPGLAAPNEQFF. The CDR3 DNA follows: TGTGCCAGCAGGCCGGGACTAGCGGCTCCAAATGAGCAGTTCTTC.

CDR3 sequence reads: CASSQEKYGPNTEAFF. In DNA, the CDR3 is TGTGCCAGCAGCCAAGAGAAGTATGGGCCGAACACTGAAGCTTTCTTT. The chain joins TRBV3-1 (or the pseudogene TRBV3-2) to TRBJ1-1; D gene uncertain. Germline V gives CDR1 LGHDT, CDR2 YNNKEL (reference sequence). This CDR3 region has 16 residues. Trimming cost V 0 bases and J 1 base, with 12 bases left between them.

A single count supports this clone. The rearrangement uses TRBV25-1 and TRBJ1-1, with no clear D. Trimming stripped 1 base from V and 4 bases from J, with 10 bases between. Germline V gene sequence: CDR1 MGHDK, CDR2 SYGVNS. The CDR3 spans 14 residues. CDR3 residues: CASSELGRATEAFF. In DNA, the CDR3 is TGTGCCAGCAGTGAATTAGGGAGGGCCACTGAAGCTTTCTTT.

The chain employs TRBV6-1 and TRBJ2-5, with 12 bases lining up with TRBD2. This CDR3 contains 14 residues. The V and J ends lost 6 bases and 5 bases, in that order; junction bases with no gene match: 4. Germline V gene data show CDR1 as MNHNS and CDR2 as SASEGT. CDR3 amino acids: CASRYGTSGETQYF. The CDR3 nucleotides read TGTGCCAGCAGATACGGGACTAGCGGGGAGACCCAGTACTTC.

The chain is built from TRBV15 and TRBJ1-3; D gene uncertain. The germline CDR1 and CDR2 sequences are LNHNV and YYDKDF (reference sequence). The CDR3 is made up of 19 amino acids. The germline V and J ends were trimmed by 0 bases and 0 bases, with 18 bases remaining between them. CDR3 protein: CATSRDASGGMYSGNTIYF. DNA of the CDR3: TGTGCCACCAGCAGAGATGCCTCCGGAGGGATGTACTCTGGAAACACCATATATTTT.

This chain uses TRBV12-5 with TRBJ2-3; 9 positions agree with TRBD2. CDR1 and CDR2 (germline): LGHNT, FRNRAP. V was clipped by 6 bases and J by 2 bases; unmatched bases: 9. The CDR3 runs to 16 residues. The CDR3: CASGRPSGENTDTQYF. The CDR3 coding sequence is TGTGCTAGTGGCCGCCCTAGCGGGGAGAACACAGATACGCAGTATTTT.

The chain links TRBV7-9 to TRBJ2-3; maybe TRBD2 (6 bases). The germline V gene encodes CDR1 SEHNR and CDR2 FQNEAQ (reference sequence). The CDR3 is 15 residues long. V was cut by 1 base and J by 4 bases, with 12 bases left in between. The CDR3: CASSLGRLEADTQYF. CDR3 DNA sequence: TGTGCCAGCAGCTTAGGCCGACTAGAAGCAGATACGCAGTATTTT.

The V gene is TRBV15, the J gene TRBJ2-7, with TRBD2 matching 8 bases. The CDR3 consists of 16 residues. Unmatched junction bases numbered 8, after V lost 4 bases and J lost 0 bases. CDR1 and CDR2 from the germline V gene are LNHNV and YYDKDF (reference sequence). The CDR3 here is CATSTPDSGASYEQYF. In DNA form, the CDR3 reads TGTGCCACCAGCACTCCCGATAGCGGGGCCTCCTACGAGCAGTACTTC. The entire variable domain, with the rest obtained from reference TRBV15 and TRBJ2-7, is as follows: DAMVIQNPRYQVTQFGKPVTLSCSQTLNHNVMYWYQQKSSQAPKLLFHYYDKDFNNEADTPDNFQSRRPNTSFCFLDIRSPGLGDTAMYLCATSTPDSGASYEQYFGPGTRLTVT.

V usage is TRBV28 and J usage is TRBJ2-7; 10 bases match TRBD1. This CDR3 comprises 14 residues. J lost 6 bases, V lost 3 bases, and 5 bases had no gene match. Germline V CDR1 and CDR2: MDHEN, SYDVKM. The CDR3 sequence: CASSFGDRGAEQYF. In nucleotides, the CDR3 is TGTGCCAGCAGTTTCGGGGACAGGGGAGCCGAGCAGTACTTC.

This clone was seen once. CDR3 protein: CSGGLDNEQFF. The CDR3 nucleotides are TGCAGTGGCGGCTTGGACAATGAGCAGTTCTTC. The chain joins TRBV20-1 to TRBJ2-1; D is uncertain. Germline CDR1 is DFQATT and CDR2 is SNEGSKA (reference sequence). CDR3 length: 11 amino acids. V gave up 7 bases and J gave up 5 bases, with 9 bases separating them.

The chain is built from TRBV5-1 and TRBJ2-5; D might be TRBD2 (7 bases). This CDR3 has 14 amino acids. V shed 0 bases and J shed 5 bases, with 11 bases lying between them. Germline V gene data show CDR1 as SGHRS and CDR2 as YFSETQ. The CDR3 region is CASSLGRGLETQYF. The DNA for the CDR3 is TGCGCCAGCAGCTTGGGGCGGGGGCTGGAGACCCAGTACTTC. Full variable domain (rest looked up from reference TRBV5-1 and TRBJ2-5): KAGVTQTPRYLIKTRGQQVTLSCSPISGHRSVSWYQQTPGQGLQFLFEYFSETQRNKGNFPGRFSGRQFSNSRSEMNVSTLELGDSALYLCASSLGRGLETQYFGPGTRLLVL.

The chain has TRBV6-5 and TRBJ1-2; the match to TRBD1 covers 9 bases. V shed 2 bases, J shed 7 bases, and the junction held 11 bases outside the gene matches. This CDR3 is 16 amino acids long. Germline CDR1 is MNHEY and CDR2 is SVGAGI. The CDR3 region has the DNA TGTGCCAGCAGTTACACAGGTTCGGACAGGGGTAGTGGCTACACCTTC. Translated: CASSYTGSDRGSGYTF.

J is TRBJ1-2 and V is TRBV28; 7 bases fit TRBD1. In germline, CDR1 is MDHEN, CDR2 SYDVKM. The length of the CDR3 is 14 residues. V lost 6 bases, J lost 8 bases, and 12 bases stayed unmatched. CDR3 nucleotides: TGTGCCAGCAGGGAACCAGGGGGAGGTTTAGGCTACACCTTC. Encoded protein: CASREPGGGLGYTF.

The table lists this clone with a count of one. The rearrangement joins TRBV6-5 to TRBJ1-1; D not certain. CDR3 length equals 14 residues. V dropped 3 bases and J dropped 1 base, with 9 bases sitting between them. The germline CDR1 and CDR2 sequences are MNHEY and SVGAGI. The CDR3, as DNA: TGTGCCAGCAGTTATAATCGGGAGAACACTGAAGCTTTCTTT. This sequence encodes CASSYNRENTEAFF.

The chain combines TRBV27 with TRBJ1-2; TRBD1 agrees at 8 bases. The CDR3 is made up of 17 amino acids. V gave up 3 bases and J gave up 4 bases; unmatched junction bases: 13. Looked up from germline, CDR1 is MNHEY and CDR2 is SMNVEV (reference sequence). The CDR3 DNA reads TGTGCCAGCAGTTTGGTCGCAGGGGGCGGGCGGACCTATGGCTACACCTTC. It translates to CASSLVAGGGRTYGYTF.

The chain is built from TRBV6-5 and TRBJ1-2; 7 bases align to TRBD1. The J segment lost 7 bases and the V segment lost 10 bases, leaving 15 bases of the junction unmatched. The germline V gene has CDR1 MNHEY and CDR2 SVGAGI. CDR3 length: 14 residues. CDR3 amino acids: CATLEGALALGYTF. CDR3 DNA sequence: TGTGCCACCCTGGAGGGGGCGTTGGCTCTTGGCTACACCTTC.

The CDR3 spells CASRLQGGNSPLHF. CDR3 in DNA: TGTGCCAGCAGGCTACAGGGGGGTAATTCACCCCTCCACTTT. V gene TRBV3-1 (or the pseudogene TRBV3-2) combines with J gene TRBJ1-6; 8 bases are shared with TRBD1. Germline V gene data show CDR1 as LGHDT and CDR2 as YNNKEL (reference sequence). Unmatched junction bases numbered 4, after V lost 6 bases and J lost 6 bases. This CDR3 is 14 amino acids long.

J is TRBJ2-2 and V is TRBV7-9; D possibly corresponds to TRBD2 (5 bases). CDR1 and CDR2 from the germline V gene are SEHNR and FQNEAQ (reference sequence). V dropped 0 bases and J dropped 6 bases, with 14 bases sitting between them. This CDR3 has 16 amino acids. The CDR3 bases are TGTGCCAGCAGCTTAGCGGTCGGACTCCTTCCCGGGGAGCTGTTTTTT. Protein: CASSLAVGLLPGELFF.

The J gene is TRBJ1-1, the V gene TRBV4-2; 9 nucleotides agree with TRBD1. Germline assignment: CDR1 LGHNA and CDR2 YNFKEQ. The CDR3 covers 15 residues. V lost 4 bases and J lost 4; bases outside the gene matches: 7. Written as DNA, the CDR3 is TGTGCCAGCAGCCTCCGGGACAGGGCGGTCACTGAAGCTTTCTTT. It yields the protein CASSLRDRAVTEAFF.

The rearrangement joins TRBV5-1 to TRBJ2-2, with D perhaps TRBD2 (6 bases). The ends were cut back, 0 bases at V and 3 bases at J, with 15 bases in the middle. Looked up from germline, CDR1 is SGHRS and CDR2 is YFSETQ. CDR3 length: 17 amino acids. This CDR3 is CASSLAPAGRDTGELFF. The DNA of the CDR3 is TGCGCCAGCAGCTTGGCCCCAGCGGGCAGGGACACCGGGGAGCTGTTTTTT.

The V call is TRBV6-5, the J call TRBJ1-4; no clear D gene. The V end lost 6 bases, the J end lost 8 bases, and 13 bases lay between the germline ends. This CDR3 has 13 residues. Germline V gives CDR1 MNHEY, CDR2 SVGAGI. CDR3 bases: TGTGCCAGCAGGCAAGACGGGTCCGAAAAACTGTTTTTT. Protein: CASRQDGSEKLFF.